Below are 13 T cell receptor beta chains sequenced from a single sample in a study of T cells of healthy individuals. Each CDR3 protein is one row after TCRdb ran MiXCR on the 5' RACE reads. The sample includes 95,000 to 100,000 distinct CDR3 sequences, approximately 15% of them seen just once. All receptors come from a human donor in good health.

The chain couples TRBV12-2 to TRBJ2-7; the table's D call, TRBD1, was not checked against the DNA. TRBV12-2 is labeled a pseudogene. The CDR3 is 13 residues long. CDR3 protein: CASRLEGQYEQYF. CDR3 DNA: TGTGCAAGTCGCTTAGAGGGACAGTACGAGCAGTACTTC.

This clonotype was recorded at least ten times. Written as DNA, the CDR3 is TGCAGTGCCACCTGGGACAGGGCCTACGAGCAGTACTTC. It encodes CSATWDRAYEQYF. The chain combines TRBV20-1 with TRBJ2-7, with 9 bases identical to TRBD1. Per the germline V gene, CDR1 is DFQATT and CDR2 is SNEGSKA (reference sequence). The CDR3 has 13 residues. V gave up 6 bases and J gave up 2 bases; unmatched junction bases: 5.

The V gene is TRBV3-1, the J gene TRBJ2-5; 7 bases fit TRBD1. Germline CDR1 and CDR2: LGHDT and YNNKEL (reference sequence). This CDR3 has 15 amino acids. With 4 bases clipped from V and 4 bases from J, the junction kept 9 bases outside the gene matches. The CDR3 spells CASSLPEGAGETQYF. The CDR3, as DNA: TGTGCCAGCAGCCTCCCTGAGGGGGCGGGAGAGACCCAGTACTTC.

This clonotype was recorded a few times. The CDR3, as DNA: TGTGCCAGCAGAACAGAGGGCACCGGGGAGCTGTTTTTT. Encoded protein: CASRTEGTGELFF. The chain couples TRBV7-6 to TRBJ2-2; D perhaps matches TRBD2 (5 bases). V was trimmed by 6 bases and J by 4 bases, leaving 9 bases between them. Looked up from germline, CDR1 is SGHVS and CDR2 is FNYEAQ. This CDR3 spans 13 amino acids. Together with reference TRBV7-6 and TRBJ2-2, the CDR3 gives the full variable domain: GAGVSQSPRYKVTKRGQDVALRCDPISGHVSLYWYRQALGQGPEFLTYFNYEAQQDKSGLPNDRFSAERPEGSISTLTIQRTEQRDSAMYRCASRTEGTGELFFGEGSRLTVL.

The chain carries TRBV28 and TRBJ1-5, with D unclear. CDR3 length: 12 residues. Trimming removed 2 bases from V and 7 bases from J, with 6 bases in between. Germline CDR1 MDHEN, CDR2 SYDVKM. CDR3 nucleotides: TGTGCCAGCAGTTTAAAGGGCCAGCCCCAGCATTTT. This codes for CASSLKGQPQHF.

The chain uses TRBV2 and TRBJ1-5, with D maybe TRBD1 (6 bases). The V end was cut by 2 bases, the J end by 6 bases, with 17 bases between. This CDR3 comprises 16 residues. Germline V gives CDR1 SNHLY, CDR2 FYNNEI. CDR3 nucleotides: TGTGCCAGCAGTGAAATTCGGGGGCAGTCGGGTCAGCCCCAGCATTTT. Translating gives CASSEIRGQSGQPQHF.

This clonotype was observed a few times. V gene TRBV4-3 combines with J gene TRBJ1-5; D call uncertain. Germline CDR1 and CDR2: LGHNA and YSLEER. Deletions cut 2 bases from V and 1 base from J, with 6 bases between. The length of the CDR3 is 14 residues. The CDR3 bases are TGCGCCAGCAGCCAATTCCCCAGCAATCAGCCCCAGCATTTT. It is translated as CASSQFPSNQPQHF.

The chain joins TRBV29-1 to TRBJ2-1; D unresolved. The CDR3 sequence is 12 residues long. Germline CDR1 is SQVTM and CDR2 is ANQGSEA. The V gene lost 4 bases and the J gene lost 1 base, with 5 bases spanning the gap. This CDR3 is CSVGKSYNEQFF. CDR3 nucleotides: TGCAGCGTTGGGAAATCCTACAATGAGCAGTTCTTC.

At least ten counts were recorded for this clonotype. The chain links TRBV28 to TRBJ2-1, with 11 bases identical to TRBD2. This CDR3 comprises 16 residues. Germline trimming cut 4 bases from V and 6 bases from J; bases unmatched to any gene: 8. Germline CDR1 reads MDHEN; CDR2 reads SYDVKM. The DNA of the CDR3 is TGTGCCAGCAGTTCCATACTAGCGGGAGAGCGCAATGAGCAGTTCTTC. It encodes CASSSILAGERNEQFF.

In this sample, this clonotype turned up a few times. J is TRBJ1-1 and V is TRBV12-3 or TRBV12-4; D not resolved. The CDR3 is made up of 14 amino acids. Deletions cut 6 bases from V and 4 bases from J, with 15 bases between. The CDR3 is CASRLGGLGTEAFF. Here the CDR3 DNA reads TGTGCCAGCAGGCTGGGCGGGCTCGGCACTGAAGCTTTCTTT.

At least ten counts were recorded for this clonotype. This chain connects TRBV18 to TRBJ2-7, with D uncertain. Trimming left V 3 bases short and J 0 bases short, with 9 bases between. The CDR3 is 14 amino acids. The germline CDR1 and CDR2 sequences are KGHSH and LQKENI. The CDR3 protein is CASSPSVSSYEQYF. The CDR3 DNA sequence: TGTGCCAGCTCACCCTCAGTTAGCTCCTACGAGCAGTACTTC.

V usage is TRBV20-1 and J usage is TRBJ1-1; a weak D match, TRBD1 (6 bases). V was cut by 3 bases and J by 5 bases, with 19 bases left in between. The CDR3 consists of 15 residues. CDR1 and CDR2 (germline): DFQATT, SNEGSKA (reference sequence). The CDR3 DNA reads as TGCAGTGCTAGTTGGGGGGGCCGAGGGGAGACTGAAGCTTTCTTT. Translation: CSASWGGRGETEAFF.

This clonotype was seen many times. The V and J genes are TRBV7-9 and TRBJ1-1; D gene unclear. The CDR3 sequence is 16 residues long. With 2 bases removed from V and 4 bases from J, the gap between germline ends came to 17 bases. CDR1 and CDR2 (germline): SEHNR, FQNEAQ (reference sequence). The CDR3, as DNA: TGTGCCAGCAGCTTACTGGGTGGCGAGACACCCACTGAAGCTTTCTTT. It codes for CASSLLGGETPTEAFF.